The next 32 T cell receptor beta chains were all read from a single sample in a study of T cells of healthy individuals. In TCRdb, the 5' RACE reads were re-called with MiXCR into one record per CDR3 protein. The sample has over 40,000 distinct CDR3 sequences; about 4.5% are singletons. These receptor sequences come from a human donor in good health.

The table lists this clonotype with many counts. The V and J genes are TRBV4-1 and TRBJ2-7; 8 nucleotides align to TRBD1. Germline loops: CDR1 MGHRA, CDR2 YSYEKL. This CDR3 spans 17 amino acids. The trim removed 2 bases at V and 3 bases at J, leaving 12 bases unmatched. Here the CDR3 reads CASSQLVSRRGLYEQYF. The CDR3 coding sequence is TGCGCCAGCAGCCAATTAGTATCTCGCAGGGGGCTCTACGAGCAGTACTTC.

This clonotype has only a few counts. The chain carries TRBV12-3 or TRBV12-4 and TRBJ1-2; the match to TRBD1 covers 8 bases. Trimming removed 0 bases from V and 5 bases from J; junction bases left unmatched: 8. The CDR3 runs to 16 residues. DNA of the CDR3: TGTGCCAGCAGTTTAGCGGACAGGGATGGAGGGTATGGCTACACCTTC. Protein product: CASSLADRDGGYGYTF.

This clonotype was found a few times. This rearrangement joins TRBV2 to TRBJ2-1; 11 nucleotides line up with TRBD2. The CDR3 length is 16 residues. V was pared by 5 bases and J by 10 bases, with 13 bases of the junction left unmatched. Per germline, CDR1 SNHLY and CDR2 FYNNEI. The CDR3 sequence is CASSPGVAGGLGEQFF. CDR3 DNA sequence: TGTGCCAGCAGTCCCGGGGTAGCGGGGGGGCTGGGGGAGCAGTTCTTC.

This clonotype was counted many times. One end of the junction fails to match germline, which may point to a read error. V is TRBV7-7 and J is TRBJ2-1, with D possibly matching TRBD2 (6 bases). CDR3 size: 15 residues. CDR1 is SSHAT and CDR2 is FNYEAQ in the germline V gene (reference sequence). The CDR3 DNA sequence: TGTGCTAGCAGCTTTGGGAGGACCTCTTCTGATGAGCAGTTCTTC. It translates to CASSFGRTSSDEQFF.

This clonotype occurred a few times. This rearrangement joins TRBV4-1 to TRBJ2-3; TRBD2 matches at 12 bases. The germline V gene encodes CDR1 MGHRA and CDR2 YSYEKL. The CDR3 is made up of 16 amino acids. The ends lost 3 bases at V and 6 bases at J; junction bases unmatched: 7. In nucleotides, the CDR3 is TGCGCCAGCAGCCAGCTAGGACTAGCGGGGTCCGATACGCAGTATTTT. The encoded protein is CASSQLGLAGSDTQYF.

Ten or more counts support this clonotype. J is TRBJ1-5 and V is TRBV20-1; no firm D call. Germline values: CDR1 DFQATT, CDR2 SNEGSKA (reference sequence). The CDR3 contains 15 residues. Trimming took off 2 bases at V and 7 bases at J, with 18 bases between the two ends. The CDR3 sequence: CSARPGPYESQPQHF. CDR3 sequence (DNA): TGCAGTGCTAGACCCGGGCCCTATGAGAGCCAGCCCCAGCATTTT.

This clonotype has ten or more counts. V is TRBV7-6 and J is TRBJ2-7; TRBD1 agrees at 10 bases. Germline V gene sequence: CDR1 SGHVS, CDR2 FNYEAQ. V shed 5 bases, J shed 5 bases, and the junction held 6 bases outside the gene matches. This CDR3 spans 14 amino acids. The CDR3 sequence: CASSLTGGSDEQYF. The CDR3 DNA reads TGTGCCAGCAGCCTGACAGGGGGCAGCGACGAGCAGTACTTC.

This clonotype occurred many times. V and J are TRBV6-6 and TRBJ2-7; D assignment may be TRBD1 or TRBD2 (5 bases each). Trimming took 4 bases from V and 3 from J, leaving 16 bases between them. This CDR3 is 15 amino acids long. Germline V gene data show CDR1 as MNHNY and CDR2 as SVGAGI (reference sequence). The CDR3 DNA follows: TGTGCCAGCAGTTTGGGGGAAGCCGGACACTACGAGCAGTACTTC. As protein: CASSLGEAGHYEQYF.

This clonotype was detected ten times or more. DNA of the CDR3: TGTGCCAGCAGCCAAGGGCATGGCAATCAGCCCCAGCATTTT. Protein product: CASSQGHGNQPQHF. This rearrangement joins TRBV3-1 to TRBJ1-5; no definite D call. V lost 1 base and J lost 2, with 6 bases in between. The V gene's germline CDR1 is LGHDT and CDR2 YNNKEL (reference sequence). The CDR3 is 14 residues long.

There are many counts of this clonotype. V and J are TRBV20-1 and TRBJ2-7; TRBD2 aligns across 10 bases. Germline lookup yields CDR1 DFQATT and CDR2 SNEGSKA (reference sequence). The V segment lost 1 base and the J segment 7 bases; nucleotides outside the gene matches: 7. The CDR3 has 14 amino acids. The CDR3 protein is CSARVPSGSGEQYF. The DNA for the CDR3 is TGCAGTGCTAGAGTTCCTAGCGGGAGCGGGGAGCAGTACTTC.

The table lists this clonotype with a few counts. The J gene is TRBJ2-1, the V gene TRBV15; TRBD2 might be the D (5 bases). V lost 0 bases to trimming and J lost 4 bases, with 7 bases between them. The CDR3 length is 14 residues. The germline CDR1 and CDR2 sequences are LNHNV and YYDKDF (reference sequence). In DNA, the CDR3 is TGTGCCACCAGCAGAGACGGGATTTACAATGAGCAGTTCTTC. It specifies CATSRDGIYNEQFF.

The chain joins TRBV4-1 to TRBJ2-3, with TRBD1 identical over 7 bases. CDR1 and CDR2 from the germline V gene are MGHRA and YSYEKL. This CDR3 region has 17 residues. Trimming cost V 0 bases and J 2 bases; bases outside gene matches: 8. In DNA form, the CDR3 reads TGCGCCAGCAGCCAAGAACGCGTCAGGGGGTACACAGATACGCAGTATTTT. Encoded protein: CASSQERVRGYTDTQYF.

The rearrangement uses TRBV20-1 and TRBJ1-1, with a tentative D call TRBD1 (5 bases). Germline CDR1 DFQATT, CDR2 SNEGSKA (reference sequence). The CDR3 loop spans 15 amino acids. V lost 2 bases and J lost 0, with 13 bases in between. The chain's CDR3 is CSARSQGGLNTEAFF. The CDR3 region has the DNA TGCAGTGCTAGAAGCCAGGGTGGCCTGAACACTGAAGCTTTCTTT.

This clonotype has a count of ten or more. V usage is TRBV10-2 and J usage is TRBJ1-2, with 10 bases fitting TRBD1. Germline trimming cut 7 bases from V and 8 bases from J; bases unmatched to any gene: 10. The CDR3 contains 14 residues. The germline gives CDR1 WSHSY, CDR2 SAAADI. The CDR3 region is CASTALDRGSGYTF. CDR3 sequence (DNA): TGCGCCAGCACCGCCCTGGACAGGGGGAGCGGCTACACCTTC.

This clonotype was seen more than once but under ten times. This chain connects TRBV13 to TRBJ2-7; 8 bases agree with TRBD1. Germline V gene lookup returns CDR1 PRHDT and CDR2 FYEKMQ (reference sequence). The J segment lost 0 bases and the V segment lost 3 bases, leaving 4 bases of the junction unmatched. The CDR3 runs 15 residues. The CDR3 sequence: CASSFSGTGSYEQYF. The CDR3 DNA sequence: TGTGCCAGCAGCTTCTCCGGGACAGGCTCCTACGAGCAGTACTTC.

This clonotype was seen at least ten times. This chain uses TRBV6-1 with TRBJ1-5; D is ambiguous. Germline CDR1 MNHNS, CDR2 SASEGT. With 2 bases removed from V and 4 bases from J, the gap between germline ends came to 18 bases. The CDR3 sequence is 17 residues long. CDR3 region: CASSEIFGSRNNQPQHF. DNA for the CDR3: TGTGCCAGCAGTGAAATATTCGGTTCGAGGAATAATCAGCCCCAGCATTTT.

This clonotype was seen many times. At one end, the junction sequence differs from germline, possibly due to a read error. The V and J genes are TRBV20-1 and TRBJ2-7; tentatively, D is TRBD2 (5 bases). The CDR3 has 14 residues. Looked up from germline, CDR1 is DFQATT and CDR2 is SNEGSKA (reference sequence). The CDR3: CSANGDSPPYEQYF. DNA for the CDR3: TGCAGCGCTAACGGGGATTCCCCGCCTTACGAGCAGTACTTC.

This clonotype was counted at least ten times. For the CDR3, the DNA is TGTGCCAGCAGCGTAGAGGTGGACCGCCCCACTGAAGCTTTCTTT. It yields the protein CASSVEVDRPTEAFF. The rearrangement joins TRBV9 to TRBJ1-1; no clear D gene. V lost 0 bases, J lost 4 bases, and 13 bases lay in between. This CDR3 has 15 amino acids. Germline loops: CDR1 SGDLS, CDR2 YYNGEE.

The genes are TRBV5-4 and TRBJ2-2; D call uncertain. Germline V gene data show CDR1 as SGHNT and CDR2 as YYREEE (reference sequence). This CDR3 has 15 residues. V was trimmed by 0 bases and J by 0 bases, leaving 6 bases between them. CDR3 nucleotides: TGTGCCAGCAGCTTGGATCAACCGAACACCGGGGAGCTGTTTTTT. Translation: CASSLDQPNTGELFF.

This clonotype was seen repeatedly, ten times or more. This rearrangement joins TRBV6-2 or TRBV6-3 to TRBJ2-1, with unresolved D. The CDR3 covers 12 residues. The germline V gene encodes CDR1 MNHEY and CDR2 SVGEGT. Trimming cost V 2 bases and J 7 bases, with 6 bases left between them. The DNA for the CDR3 is TGTGCCAGCAGTTACGGGCGTAATGAGCAGTTCTTC. Its translation is CASSYGRNEQFF.

This clonotype was seen repeatedly, ten times or more. The chain employs TRBV11-2 and TRBJ1-4, with a tentative D call TRBD1 (5 bases). From germline, CDR1 is SGHAT and CDR2 FQNNGV. Trimming shortened V by 2 bases and J by 8 bases, and 12 bases separated the two germline ends. The CDR3 contains 14 residues. The CDR3 loop reads CASSLNSGWEKLFF. The DNA for the CDR3 is TGTGCCAGCAGCTTAAACTCAGGGTGGGAAAAACTGTTTTTT.

V and J are TRBV15 and TRBJ1-3; TRBD1 matches at 10 bases. Germline V gives CDR1 LNHNV, CDR2 YYDKDF (reference sequence). CDR3 length: 15 amino acids. V lost 4 bases, J lost 2 bases, and 2 bases stayed unmatched. CDR3 DNA: TGTGCCACCAGCAAGGACAGGGGGGCTGGAAACACCATATATTTT. Its protein product is CATSKDRGAGNTIYF.

This clonotype has at least ten counts. V usage is TRBV24-1 and J usage is TRBJ2-2, with 7 bases fitting TRBD2. CDR1 KGHDR and CDR2 SFDVKD come from the germline V gene. Trimming took 5 bases from V and 3 from J; bases not matched to a gene: 5. There are 15 residues in the CDR3. The CDR3 nucleotides read TGTGCCACCAGTGCCGGGGGGAGGGACACCGGGGAGCTGTTTTTT. Translated, it gives CATSAGGRDTGELFF.

In its sample, this clonotype was seen a few times. The rearrangement links TRBV30 to TRBJ1-6, with a possible D match to TRBD1 (6 bases). The V gene's germline CDR1 is GTSNPN and CDR2 SVGIG (reference sequence). The V gene lost 2 bases and the J gene lost 10 bases, with 9 bases spanning the gap. CDR3 length: 12 amino acids. The CDR3 DNA reads TGTGCCTGGAGTAGGACAGAATCACCCCTCCACTTT. It specifies CAWSRTESPLHF.

At least ten counts were recorded for this clonotype. The chain couples TRBV5-5 to TRBJ1-6, with D unresolved. V was clipped by 0 bases and J by 9 bases, with 13 bases between them. The CDR3 is made up of 15 amino acids. Looked up from germline, CDR1 is SGHKS and CDR2 is YYEKEE (reference sequence). For the CDR3, the DNA is TGTGCCAGCAGCTTGGACGGAGGATGGGGTTCACCCCTCCACTTT. Residues: CASSLDGGWGSPLHF.

This clonotype has ten or more counts. CDR3 nucleotide sequence: TGTGCCAGCAGCTTAGGGACTAGCGGGTACTACAATGAGCAGTTCTTC. Translation: CASSLGTSGYYNEQFF. The chain links TRBV7-2 to TRBJ2-1, with TRBD2 identical over 11 bases. The germline V gene has CDR1 SGHTA and CDR2 FQGNSA. The CDR3 loop spans 16 amino acids. The V gene end was trimmed by 1 base and the J gene end by 3 bases; junction bases not matched to a gene: 2.

This clonotype was picked up a small number of times. This chain uses TRBV7-8 with TRBJ2-7, with 11 bases matching TRBD2. Germline trimming cut 1 base from V and 9 bases from J; bases unmatched to any gene: 8. The CDR3 covers 15 residues. CDR1 and CDR2 from the germline V gene are SGHVS and FQNEAQ. The CDR3 is CASSLVTSGGRGQYF. CDR3 sequence (DNA): TGTGCCAGCAGCTTAGTTACTAGCGGGGGACGGGGGCAGTACTTC.

This clonotype was recorded a few times. This chain links TRBV20-1 with TRBJ1-2, with TRBD1 identical over 9 bases. Germline CDR1 is DFQATT and CDR2 is SNEGSKA (reference sequence). The CDR3 runs to 14 residues. V lost 6 bases to trimming and J lost 5 bases; unmatched junction nucleotides: 10. The CDR3 sequence is CSAPTQGAIYGYTF. The CDR3 DNA follows: TGCAGTGCCCCCACACAGGGGGCGATTTATGGCTACACCTTC.

The V call is TRBV10-1, the J call TRBJ1-2; tentative D call: TRBD1 (6 bases). CDR3 length equals 15 residues. Trimming removed 8 bases from V and 0 bases from J, with 16 bases in between. Germline CDR1 is WNHNN and CDR2 is SYGVQD (reference sequence). The CDR3 region has the DNA TGCGCCAGCCCAACGAACAGGGACGCTAACTATGGCTACACCTTC. This sequence encodes CASPTNRDANYGYTF.

This clonotype came up many times. The CDR3 region is CSASLRGYGYTF. CDR3 sequence (DNA): TGCAGTGCTAGCCTCAGAGGCTATGGCTACACCTTC. The chain links TRBV20-1 to TRBJ1-2, with D unresolved. Germline V CDR1 and CDR2: DFQATT, SNEGSKA (reference sequence). This CDR3 comprises 12 residues. The germline V and J ends were trimmed by 3 bases and 4 bases, with 9 bases remaining between them.

This clonotype was seen repeatedly, ten times or more. The chain uses TRBV7-9 and TRBJ1-6; D ambiguous. CDR1 SEHNR and CDR2 FQNEAQ come from the germline V gene (reference sequence). This CDR3 spans 16 amino acids. V was shortened by 3 bases and J by 1 base, with 10 bases between the two germline ends. CDR3 bases: TGTGCCAGCAGCTTGCGGGGAGGGTCCTATAATTCACCCCTCCACTTT. Its protein is CASSLRGGSYNSPLHF. Filled out from reference TRBV7-9 and TRBJ1-6, the complete variable domain reads DTGVSQNPRHKITKRGQNVTFRCDPISEHNRLYWYRQTLGQGPEFLTYFQNEAQLEKSRLLSDRFSAERPKGSFSTLEIQRTEQGDSAMYLCASSLRGGSYNSPLHFGNGTRLTVT.

The rearrangement uses TRBV7-9 and TRBJ1-1; D ambiguous. V dropped 1 base and J dropped 10 bases, with 7 bases sitting between them. CDR1 is SEHNR and CDR2 is FQNEAQ in the germline V gene (reference sequence). The CDR3 loop spans 11 amino acids. CDR3 nucleotide sequence: TGTGCCAGCAGCTTAGAGTTGGGAGCTTTCTTT. Amino acid sequence: CASSLELGAFF.